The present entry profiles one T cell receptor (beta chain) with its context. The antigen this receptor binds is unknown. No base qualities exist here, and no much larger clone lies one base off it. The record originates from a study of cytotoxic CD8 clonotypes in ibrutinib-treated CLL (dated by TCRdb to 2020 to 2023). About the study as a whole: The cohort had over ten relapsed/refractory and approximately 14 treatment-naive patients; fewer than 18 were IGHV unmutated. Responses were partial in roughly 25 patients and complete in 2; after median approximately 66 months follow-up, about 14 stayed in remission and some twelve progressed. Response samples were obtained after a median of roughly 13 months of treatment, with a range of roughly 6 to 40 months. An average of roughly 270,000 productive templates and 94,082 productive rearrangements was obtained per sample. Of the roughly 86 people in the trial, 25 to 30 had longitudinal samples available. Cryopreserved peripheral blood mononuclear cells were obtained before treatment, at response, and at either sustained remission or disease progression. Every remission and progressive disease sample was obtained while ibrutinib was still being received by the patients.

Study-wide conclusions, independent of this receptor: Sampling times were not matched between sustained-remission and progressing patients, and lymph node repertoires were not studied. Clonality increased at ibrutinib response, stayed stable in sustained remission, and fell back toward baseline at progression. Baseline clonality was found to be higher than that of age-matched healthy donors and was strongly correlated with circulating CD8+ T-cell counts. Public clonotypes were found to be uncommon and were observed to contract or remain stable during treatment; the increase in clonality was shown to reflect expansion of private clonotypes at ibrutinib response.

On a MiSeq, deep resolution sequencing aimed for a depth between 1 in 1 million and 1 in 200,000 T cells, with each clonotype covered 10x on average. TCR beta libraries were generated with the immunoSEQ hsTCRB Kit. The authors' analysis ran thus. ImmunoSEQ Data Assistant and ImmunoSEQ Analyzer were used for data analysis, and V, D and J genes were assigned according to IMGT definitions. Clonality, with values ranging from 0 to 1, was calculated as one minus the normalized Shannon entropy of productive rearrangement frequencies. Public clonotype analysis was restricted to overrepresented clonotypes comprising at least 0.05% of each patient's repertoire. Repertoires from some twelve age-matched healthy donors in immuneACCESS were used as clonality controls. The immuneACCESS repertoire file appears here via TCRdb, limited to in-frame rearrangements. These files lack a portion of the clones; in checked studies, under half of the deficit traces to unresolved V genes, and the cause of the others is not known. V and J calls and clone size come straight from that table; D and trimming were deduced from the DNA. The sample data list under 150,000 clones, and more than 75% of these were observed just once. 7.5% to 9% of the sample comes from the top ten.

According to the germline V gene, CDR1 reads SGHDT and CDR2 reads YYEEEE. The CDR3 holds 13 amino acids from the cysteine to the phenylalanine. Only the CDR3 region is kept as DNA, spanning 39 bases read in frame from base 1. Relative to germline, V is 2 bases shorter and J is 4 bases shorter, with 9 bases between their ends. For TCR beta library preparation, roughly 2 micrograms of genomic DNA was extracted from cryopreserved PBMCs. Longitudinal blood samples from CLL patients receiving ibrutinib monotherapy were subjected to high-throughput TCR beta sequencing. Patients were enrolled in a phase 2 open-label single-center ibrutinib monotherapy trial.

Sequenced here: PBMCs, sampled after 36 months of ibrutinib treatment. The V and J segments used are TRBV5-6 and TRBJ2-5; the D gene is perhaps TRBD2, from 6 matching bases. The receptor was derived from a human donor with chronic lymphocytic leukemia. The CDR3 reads CASSFASAETQYF. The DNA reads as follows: TGTGCCAGCAGCTTCGCTAGCGCAGAGACCCAGTACTTC.